This T cell receptor beta chain was profiled in a study of blood T cell repertoires in COVID-19. V was pared by 6 bases and J by 4 bases, with 28 bases between. This CDR3 comprises 19 residues. Germline V CDR1 and CDR2: SEHNR, FQNEAQ (reference sequence). Assay used: immunoSEQ multiplex PCR; TCRdb lists only in-frame clones, some missing. Of roughly 290,000 clones in the sample, roughly 88% were seen once. Material: PBMCs or T cells enriched from blood (not recorded which). The rearrangement joins TRBV7-9 to TRBJ1-3; D possibly corresponds to TRBD1 (6 bases). The origin of this receptor is a woman aged 25 to 45 who had recovered from COVID-19. CDR3 nucleotides: TGTGCCAGCAGTCTTGCGTCGGGGACATCTACTCGCCAAGGAAACACCATATATTTT. Protein sequence: CASSLASGTSTRQGNTIYF.